Listed below are T cell receptor beta chains from one sample, sequenced in a study of shared clonotypes between healthy human individuals. This table comes from immunoSEQ multiplex PCR, and its TCRdb copy is limited to in-frame clones, with some not included. The table records roughly 2,500,000 clones, approximately 93% of them present only once. The sample comprised naive CD4+ T cells from PBMCs. The receptors were gathered from a man between 18 and 29 years old in good health. Some clones in this sample may be carry-over from other donors' samples. CDR3s include the opening cysteine and the closing phenylalanine or tryptophan. The order of the fields is clone size, D gene, J gene, V gene, CDR3 length, CDR3 protein, CDR3 DNA. D genes are given only for firm matches. Clone size, where shown, is once, few, many, or a class for clones that have expanded.

.	TRBD2	TRBJ2-1	TRBV9	15	CASRPPGLADNEQFF	TGTGCCAGCAGGCCTCCGGGACTAGCGGACAATGAGCAGTTCTTC
.	TRBD1	TRBJ2-1	TRBV7-3	16	CASSAQDRGNNNEQFF	TGTGCCAGCAGCGCCCAAGACAGGGGAAACAACAATGAGCAGTTCTTC
.	TRBD1	TRBJ2-3	TRBV28	16	CASSFPGQKDTDTQYF	TGTGCCAGCAGTTTTCCGGGACAGAAGGACACAGATACGCAGTATTTT
.	TRBD2	TRBJ2-3	TRBV4-2	16	CASSQEGGVPTDTQYF	TGTGCCAGCAGCCAAGAGGGAGGGGTGCCCACAGATACGCAGTATTTT
.	.	TRBJ1-1	TRBV19	13	CASSVNRNTEAFF	TGTGCCAGTAGTGTGAATAGGAACACTGAAGCTTTCTTT
.	.	TRBJ2-5	TRBV18	14	CASSQRGTQETQYF	TGTGCCAGCTCGCAAAGGGGGACTCAAGAGACCCAGTACTTC
.	.	TRBJ2-7	TRBV27	13	CASSLPGGNEQYF	TGTGCCAGCAGTTTACCCGGAGGTAACGAGCAGTACTTC
few	TRBD1	TRBJ2-7	TRBV7-3	14	CASSLRDRGYEQYF	TGTGCCAGCAGCTTACGGGACAGGGGCTACGAGCAGTACTTC
.	.	TRBJ2-7	TRBV4-3	14	CASSQETGTYEQYF	TGCGCCAGCAGCCAAGAGACTGGAACCTACGAGCAGTACTTC
.	.	TRBJ2-7	TRBV4-3	11	CASSPRDEQYF	TGCGCCAGCAGCCCGCGAGACGAGCAGTACTTC
.	.	TRBJ2-2	TRBV11-2	15	CASSLDLQGTGELFF	TGTGCCAGCAGCTTAGATCTCCAGGGCACCGGGGAGCTGTTTTTT
once	.	TRBJ2-5	TRBV2	13	CASTIQGRQTQYF	TGTGCCAGCACCATACAGGGGAGGCAGACCCAGTACTTC
.	.	TRBJ2-5	TRBV4-1	14	CASSQVQFQETQYF	TGCGCCAGCAGCCAAGTACAGTTCCAAGAGACCCAGTACTTC
.	.	TRBJ2-3	TRBV5-8	16	CASSLDSPGLTDTQYF	TGTGCCAGCAGTCTGGACTCCCCAGGGCTCACAGATACGCAGTATTTT
.	.	TRBJ1-2	TRBV7-2	14	CASSQDGTNYGYTF	TGTGCCAGCAGCCAGGACGGGACTAACTATGGCTACACCTTC